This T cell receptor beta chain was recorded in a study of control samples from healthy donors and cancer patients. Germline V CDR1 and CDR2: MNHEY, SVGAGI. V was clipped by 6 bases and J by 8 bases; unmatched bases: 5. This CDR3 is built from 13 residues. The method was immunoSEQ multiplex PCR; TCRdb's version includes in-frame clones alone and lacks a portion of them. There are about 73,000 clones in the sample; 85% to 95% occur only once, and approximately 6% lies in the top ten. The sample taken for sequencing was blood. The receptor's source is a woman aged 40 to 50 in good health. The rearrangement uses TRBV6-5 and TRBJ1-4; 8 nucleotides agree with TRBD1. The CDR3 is CASSRGLEEKLFF. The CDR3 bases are TGTGCCAGCAGCAGGGGGCTGGAAGAAAAACTGTTTTTT.